The 12 T cell receptor beta chains presented below share a single source sample, sequenced in a study of cytomegalovirus exposure and HLA in healthy donors. Generated by immunoSEQ multiplex PCR, the TCRdb table keeps only in-frame clones and is missing some. The table shows under 200,000 clones, with over 65% occurring only once. The specimen sequenced was PBMCs. The receptors were sampled from a man between 18 and 29 years old in good health and CMV-seropositive.

The J gene is TRBJ2-7, the V gene TRBV6-1; TRBD1 might be the D (6 bases). The length of the CDR3 is 13 residues. CDR1 MNHNS and CDR2 SASEGT come from the germline V gene. V lost 6 bases and J 3 bases, leaving 12 bases between the germline ends. The CDR3, as DNA: TGTGCCAGCAGACGGACAGCAAACTACGAGCAGTACTTC. This gives the protein CASRRTANYEQYF.

The chain is built from TRBV27 and TRBJ2-1, with 11 bases matching TRBD2. Germline V gene data show CDR1 as MNHEY and CDR2 as SMNVEV (reference sequence). V lost 5 bases to trimming and J lost 9 bases; unmatched junction nucleotides: 9. This CDR3 has 15 residues. The CDR3 loop reads CASSPLAGGRGEQFF. CDR3 DNA: TGTGCCAGCAGTCCGCTAGCGGGAGGACGCGGTGAGCAGTTCTTC.

V gene TRBV4-2 combines with J gene TRBJ2-7; 11 nucleotides match TRBD2. From germline, CDR1 is LGHNA and CDR2 YNFKEQ. The CDR3 consists of 16 residues. Trimming took 1 base from V and 5 from J; bases not matched to a gene: 7. CDR3 in DNA: TGTGCCAGCAGCCAAGCCAGACTAGCGGGACGCGACGAGCAGTACTTC. Protein sequence: CASSQARLAGRDEQYF.

As DNA, the CDR3 is TGCGCCAGCAGGGTCGGACAGGGGGCTCTGACAGATACGCAGTATTTT. Translating gives CASRVGQGALTDTQYF. The J gene is TRBJ2-3, the V gene TRBV5-1; 11 bases match TRBD1. V gave up 5 bases and J gave up 3 bases; unmatched junction bases: 8. CDR1 is SGHRS, CDR2 YFSETQ, per germline. The CDR3 has 16 amino acids.

CDR3 DNA sequence: TGCGCCAGCAGCTTGGCCATCGGGGCTAGCGGGAGAAGTGATACGCAGTATTTT. Translated, it gives CASSLAIGASGRSDTQYF. V gene TRBV5-1 combines with J gene TRBJ2-3, with 10 bases that match TRBD2. The CDR3 is made up of 18 amino acids. The V gene's germline CDR1 is SGHRS and CDR2 YFSETQ. With V trimmed by 0 bases and J by 6 bases, 13 bases remained unmatched.

The gene calls are TRBV6-4 and TRBJ2-1; 13 bases align to TRBD2. V shed 4 bases, J shed 9 bases, and the junction held 9 bases outside the gene matches. CDR3 length: 16 amino acids. Germline V gene sequence: CDR1 MRHNA, CDR2 SNTAGT. The CDR3 region is CASSAETSGRFSEQFF. The DNA for the CDR3 is TGTGCCAGCAGTGCCGAGACTAGCGGGAGGTTCAGTGAGCAGTTCTTC.

This chain connects TRBV6-5 to TRBJ2-3; D is uncertain. Germline V gene sequence: CDR1 MNHEY, CDR2 SVGAGI. The CDR3 is 13 residues long. Trimming took 6 bases from V and 4 from J, leaving 11 bases between them. The CDR3 loop reads CASRLVRADTQYF. The DNA for the CDR3 is TGTGCCAGCAGGCTGGTCCGGGCAGATACGCAGTATTTT.

This chain links TRBV29-1 with TRBJ2-7; 8 bases map to TRBD1. Trimming at V came to 8 bases and at J to 3 bases, leaving 15 bases not matched to a gene. The CDR3 is made up of 15 amino acids. Germline assignment: CDR1 SQVTM and CDR2 ANQGSEA. CDR3 in amino acids: CSFSRTGTPNYEQYF. CDR3 in DNA: TGCAGCTTTTCAAGGACAGGGACCCCCAACTACGAGCAGTACTTC.

V and J are TRBV29-1 and TRBJ2-1, with D perhaps TRBD2 (7 bases). V gave up 7 bases and J gave up 5 bases, with 18 bases separating them. This CDR3 has 14 residues. The germline gives CDR1 SQVTM, CDR2 ANQGSEA. CDR3 residues: CSGSGTRGDNEQFF. The DNA of the CDR3 is TGCAGCGGTTCTGGGACACGGGGGGACAATGAGCAGTTCTTC.

The chain recombines TRBV28 with TRBJ2-1; 12 positions match TRBD2. The ends lost 4 bases at V and 7 bases at J; junction bases unmatched: 11. The CDR3 loop spans 17 amino acids. Germline loops: CDR1 MDHEN, CDR2 SYDVKM. CDR3 bases: TGTGCCAGCAGTTCCCAACGACTAGCGGGAGCGCGAAATGAGCAGTTCTTC. It encodes CASSSQRLAGARNEQFF.

The DNA for the CDR3 is TGTGCCTGGAGTGTCATCGGGGGAGGGGAGACCCAGTACTTC. Translation: CAWSVIGGGETQYF. The V call is TRBV30, the J call TRBJ2-5; 7 nucleotides line up with TRBD2. V lost 0 bases and J lost 5; bases outside the gene matches: 6. This CDR3 is built from 14 residues. Germline V gene sequence: CDR1 GTSNPN, CDR2 SVGIG (reference sequence).

The J gene is TRBJ1-2, the V gene TRBV29-1, with 8 bases identical to TRBD1. The CDR3 consists of 12 residues. Losses at the gene ends were 3 bases for V and 7 bases for J; bases not matched to a gene: 4. Germline V gene lookup returns CDR1 SQVTM and CDR2 ANQGSEA. DNA for the CDR3: TGCAGCGTTGAGCAGGGGGCGACTGGCTACACCTTC. Translated, it gives CSVEQGATGYTF.